This T cell receptor beta chain was identified during a study of technical replicates of blood from a few donors. This table comes from immunoSEQ multiplex PCR, and its TCRdb copy is limited to in-frame clones, with some not included. The data contain about 56,000 clones, nearly 95% of them singletons. The receptor was isolated from a human donor in good health. Some clones in this sample may be carry-over from other donors' samples. What was sequenced was PBMCs.

CDR3 in DNA: TGTGCCAGCAGCTTAGAGCCGGGAATAAGCTCCTACGAGCAGTACTTC. It translates to CASSLEPGISSYEQYF. This sequence joins TRBV7-2 and TRBJ2-7; D perhaps matches TRBD2 (5 bases). The CDR3 length is 16 residues. V lost 1 base to trimming and J lost 0 bases, with 13 bases between them. Germline V gene lookup returns CDR1 SGHTA and CDR2 FQGNSA.